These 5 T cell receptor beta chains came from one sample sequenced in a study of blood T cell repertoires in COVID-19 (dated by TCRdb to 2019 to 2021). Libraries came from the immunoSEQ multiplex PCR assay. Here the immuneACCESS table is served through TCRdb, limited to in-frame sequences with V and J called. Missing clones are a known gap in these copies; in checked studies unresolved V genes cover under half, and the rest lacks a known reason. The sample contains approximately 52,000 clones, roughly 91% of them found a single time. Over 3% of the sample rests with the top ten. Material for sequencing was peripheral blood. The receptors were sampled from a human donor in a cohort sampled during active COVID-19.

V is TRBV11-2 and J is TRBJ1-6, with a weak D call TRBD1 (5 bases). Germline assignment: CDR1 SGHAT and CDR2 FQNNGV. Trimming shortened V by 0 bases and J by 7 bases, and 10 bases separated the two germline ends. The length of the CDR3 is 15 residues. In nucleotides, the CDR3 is TGTGCCAGCAGCTTAGAAGCAGGGCTGAATTCACCCCTCCACTTT. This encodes CASSLEAGLNSPLHF.

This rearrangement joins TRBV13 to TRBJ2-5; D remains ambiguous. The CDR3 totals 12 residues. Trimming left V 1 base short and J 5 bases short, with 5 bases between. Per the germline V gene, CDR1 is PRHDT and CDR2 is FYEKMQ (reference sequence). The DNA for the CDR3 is TGTGCCAGCAGCTTAGCTAGGGAGACCCAGTACTTC. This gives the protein CASSLARETQYF. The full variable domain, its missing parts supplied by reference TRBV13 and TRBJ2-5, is AAGVIQSPRHLIKEKRETATLKCYPIPRHDTVYWYQQGPGQDPQFLISFYEKMQSDKGSIPDRFSAQQFSDYHSELNMSSLELGDSALYFCASSLARETQYFGPGTRLLVL.

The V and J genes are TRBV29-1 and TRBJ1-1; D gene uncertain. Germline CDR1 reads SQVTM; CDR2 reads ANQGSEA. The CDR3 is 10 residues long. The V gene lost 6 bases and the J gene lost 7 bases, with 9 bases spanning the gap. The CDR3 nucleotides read TGCAGCGTCGGGGAGTATGAAGCTTTCTTT. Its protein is CSVGEYEAFF.

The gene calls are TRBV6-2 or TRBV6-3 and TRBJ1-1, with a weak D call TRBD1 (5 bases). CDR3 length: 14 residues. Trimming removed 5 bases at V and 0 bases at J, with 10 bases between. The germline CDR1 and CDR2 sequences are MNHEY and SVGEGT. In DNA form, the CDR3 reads TGTGCCAGCAGTGTCGGACACTTGAACACTGAAGCTTTCTTT. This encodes CASSVGHLNTEAFF.

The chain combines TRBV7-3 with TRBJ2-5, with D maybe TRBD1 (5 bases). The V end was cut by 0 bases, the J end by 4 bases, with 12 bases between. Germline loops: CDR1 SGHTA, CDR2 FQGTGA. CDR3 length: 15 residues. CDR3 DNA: TGTGCCAGCAGCTTAACAGGGGCCAGGGCAGAGACCCAGTACTTC. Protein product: CASSLTGARAETQYF.